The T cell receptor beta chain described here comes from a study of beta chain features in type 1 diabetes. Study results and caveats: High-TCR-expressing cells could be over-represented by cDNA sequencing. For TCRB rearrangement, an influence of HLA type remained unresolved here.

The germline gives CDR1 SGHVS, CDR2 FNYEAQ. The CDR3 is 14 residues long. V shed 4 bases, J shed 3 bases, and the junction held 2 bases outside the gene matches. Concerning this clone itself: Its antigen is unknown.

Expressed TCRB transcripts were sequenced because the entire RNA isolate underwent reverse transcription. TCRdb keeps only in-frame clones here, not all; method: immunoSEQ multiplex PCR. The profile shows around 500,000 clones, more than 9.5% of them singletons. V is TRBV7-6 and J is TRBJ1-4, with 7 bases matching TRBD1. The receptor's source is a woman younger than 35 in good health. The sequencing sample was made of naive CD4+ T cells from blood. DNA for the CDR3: TGTGCCAGCAGCTCGACAGGGCCTAATGAAAAACTGTTTTTT. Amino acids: CASSSTGPNEKLFF.